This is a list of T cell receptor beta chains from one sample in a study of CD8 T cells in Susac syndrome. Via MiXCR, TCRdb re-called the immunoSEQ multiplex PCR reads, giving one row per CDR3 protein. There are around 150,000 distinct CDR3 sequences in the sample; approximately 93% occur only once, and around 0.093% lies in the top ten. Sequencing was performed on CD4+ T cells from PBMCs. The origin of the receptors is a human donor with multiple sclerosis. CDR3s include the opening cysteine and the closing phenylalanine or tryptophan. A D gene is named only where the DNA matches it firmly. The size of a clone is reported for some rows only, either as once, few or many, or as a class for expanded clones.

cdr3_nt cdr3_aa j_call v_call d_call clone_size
TGTGCCTGGAGCTCTCAGCATCAGCCCCAGCATTTT CAWSSQHQPQHF TRBJ1-5 TRBV30 NA NA
TGTGCCAGCAGCGCACTAGCGGGAGGGGTGTACAATGAGCAGTTCTTC CASSALAGGVYNEQFF TRBJ2-1 TRBV9 TRBD2 NA
TGTGCCAGCAGCCTGAATGCGGGACCCTACAATGAGCAGTTCTTC CASSLNAGPYNEQFF TRBJ2-1 TRBV7-2 NA NA
TGTGCCAGCAGCGAGGTTCGGGGCCCCTACGAGCAGTACTTC CASSEVRGPYEQYF TRBJ2-7 TRBV7-2 NA NA
TGCAGTGCGATTACTAGCGGGGGACAAGAGACCCAGTACTTC CSAITSGGQETQYF TRBJ2-5 TRBV20-1 TRBD2 NA
TGTGCCAGCTCACCCGAGCAGGGGGTCAAGAAAGCTTTCTTT CASSPEQGVKKAFF TRBJ1-1 TRBV18 TRBD1 NA
TGCGCCAGCAGCCAAGAACCCAGCGGTTGGGCCCTCAATGAGCAGTTCTTC CASSQEPSGWALNEQFF TRBJ2-1 TRBV4-3 NA NA
TGCAGCGTTGACGTACTAGCGGGGACAGATACGCAGTATTTT CSVDVLAGTDTQYF TRBJ2-3 TRBV29-1 TRBD2 NA
TGTGCCTGGGACACAGGGTTCAATCAGCCCCAGCATTTT CAWDTGFNQPQHF TRBJ1-5 TRBV30 NA NA
TGTGCCAGCAGCTTAGAGCCATTCTACGAGCAGTACTTC CASSLEPFYEQYF TRBJ2-7 TRBV7-2 NA NA
TGTGCCAGCAGCGTAAGTCCAGGGGAGAAGGGCTACACCTTC CASSVSPGEKGYTF TRBJ1-2 TRBV9 NA once
TGCAGTGCTAGAGTTAGTAACCAGCTAACCGGGGAGCTGTTTTTT CSARVSNQLTGELFF TRBJ2-2 TRBV20-1 NA NA
TGCGCCAGCAGCATGTCTCTTCCGGGACAGGGGGCTGAGCAGTTCTTC CASSMSLPGQGAEQFF TRBJ2-1 TRBV5-1 TRBD1 NA
TGTGCCAGAAGACTATGGACAGGGATTCTCTCTGGGGCCAACGTCCTGACTTTC CARRLWTGILSGANVLTF TRBJ2-6 TRBV5-3 TRBD1 NA
TGTGCCAGCAGCTGGACCCCGGGACTAGATAACAATGAGCAGTTCTTC CASSWTPGLDNNEQFF TRBJ2-1 TRBV9 TRBD2 NA
TGTGCCAGCGTCCGGGCCCAAATCGGCAATGAGCAGTTCTTC CASVRAQIGNEQFF TRBJ2-1 TRBV12-3/TRBV12-4 NA NA
TGTGCCAGCGGTTGGGACAGGGCTTCTGGCGGCTACACCTTC CASGWDRASGGYTF TRBJ1-2 TRBV5-6 TRBD1 NA
TGTGCCAGCAGCTTAGTAGGAGTTGGAGGGGTAAATCAGCCCCAGCATTTT CASSLVGVGGVNQPQHF TRBJ1-5 TRBV7-2 NA NA
TGTGCCTGGAGTGTAGGGACAGGGCAAAACATTCAGTACTTC CAWSVGTGQNIQYF TRBJ2-4 TRBV30 TRBD1 NA
TGTGCCAGCTCACCCTCACCTAGTAGCGAGCAGTTCTTC CASSPSPSSEQFF TRBJ2-1 TRBV18 NA NA
TGCGCCAGCAGCTTGGCCCTAGGACTATACAATGAGCAGTTCTTC CASSLALGLYNEQFF TRBJ2-1 TRBV5-1 NA NA
TGTGCCAGCAGCTCCTGGGACAGGGGAAGGGAGCAGTACTTC CASSSWDRGREQYF TRBJ2-7 TRBV3-1 TRBD1 NA
TGTGCCAGCAGATCTACCAGGGACAGAAACTACAATGAGCAGTTCTTC CASRSTRDRNYNEQFF TRBJ2-1 TRBV6-2/TRBV6-3 TRBD1 NA
TGCAGTGCTAGATGGGGCGGGATATCCTACGAGCAGTACTTC CSARWGGISYEQYF TRBJ2-7 TRBV20-1 NA NA
TGTGCCAGCAGTTTGATACAGGCTAACACTGAAGCTTTCTTT CASSLIQANTEAFF TRBJ1-1 TRBV12-3/TRBV12-4 NA NA
TGTGCCAGCAGCCAATTTACGGTACGAAGCTATGGCTACACCTTC CASSQFTVRSYGYTF TRBJ1-2 TRBV28 NA NA
TGTGCCAGCAGTTTATGGGCCTCTAGCGGGAGGCCCAACAATGAGCAGTTCTTC CASSLWASSGRPNNEQFF TRBJ2-1 TRBV28 TRBD2 NA
TGCAGTGCTAGGGGTCGAACTAGCGGGAGAGCAGATACGCAGTATTTT CSARGRTSGRADTQYF TRBJ2-3 TRBV20-1 TRBD2 NA
TGCAGTGCTACCATGGCTAGCGGGAGTCAAGAGACCCAGTACTTC CSATMASGSQETQYF TRBJ2-5 TRBV20-1 TRBD2 NA
TGCAGTGCGCCGGACAGGGGGTTCGCTGAAGCTTTCTTT CSAPDRGFAEAFF TRBJ1-1 TRBV20-1 TRBD1 NA
TGCAGCGTGGGACAGAGGCACGAGCAGTACTTC CSVGQRHEQYF TRBJ2-7 TRBV29-1 TRBD1 NA
TGTGCCAGCAGCTCTGGACTAGCGGGAGAGTTAACCTACAATGAGCAGTTCTTC CASSSGLAGELTYNEQFF TRBJ2-1 TRBV7-8 TRBD2 NA
TGCAGTGTTGGCGGGAGGGGAACAGATACGCAGTATTTT CSVGGRGTDTQYF TRBJ2-3 TRBV20-1 TRBD2 NA
TGCAGTGCTAGCCGATCAGATACGCAGTATTTT CSASRSDTQYF TRBJ2-3 TRBV20-1 NA NA
TGTGCCAGCAGCACCGGAGGGGGACAGGGGCTACAGGCCCAGTACTTC CASSTGGGQGLQAQYF TRBJ2-5 TRBV9 TRBD1 NA
TGTGCCAGCAGTTCCAGCAAAGGAGAGACCCAGTACTTC CASSSSKGETQYF TRBJ2-5 TRBV6-2/TRBV6-3 NA NA
TGTGCCAGCAGTTTTAGGTTTTTTCATGAGCAGTTCTTC CASSFRFFHEQFF TRBJ2-1 TRBV12-3/TRBV12-4 NA NA
TGCGCCAGCAGCCAAGAGGGATACCAGGATTCGTACTATGGCTACACCTTC CASSQEGYQDSYYGYTF TRBJ1-2 TRBV4-3 NA NA
TGTGCCATCAGTGATCAGGGAACCACTGAAGCTTTCTTT CAISDQGTTEAFF TRBJ1-1 TRBV10-3 NA NA
TGTGCCAGCAGTACCGGGACTAGGGGGACTGAAGCTTTCTTT CASSTGTRGTEAFF TRBJ1-1 TRBV12-3/TRBV12-4 NA NA
TGTGCCAGCAGCTTAAACTTTGTTAGAAGCGTGTACGAGCAGTACTTC CASSLNFVRSVYEQYF TRBJ2-7 TRBV7-2 NA NA
TGTGCCAGCAGTTATCATACCTACGAGCAGTACTTC CASSYHTYEQYF TRBJ2-7 TRBV28 NA NA